Below are 7 T cell receptor beta chains sequenced from a single sample in a study of T-cell reconstitution after alpha-beta-depleted transplantation in children (TCRdb year 2016). The library was generated by PCR. Sequenced on an Illumina HiSeq 2500. To normalize quantification of the TCRbeta repertoire, the TCR libraries were built with molecular barcoding that relied on unique molecular identifiers. The public reads were reprocessed in TCRdb via fastp at Q25 and MiXCR, keeping in-frame beta chains. Each entry is one CDR3 protein sequence, shown with its most common DNA and genes. For this sample there are about 420,000 distinct CDR3 sequences; approximately 11% appear just once. The top ten clones comprise about 5% of the sample. This sample comprised PBMCs from the stem cell graft donor, obtained from the stem cell graft. The source is a human donor who donated a stem cell graft to a child with acute myeloid leukemia.

V usage is TRBV5-5 and J usage is TRBJ2-7; no clear D. Trimming cost V 4 bases and J 6 bases, with 14 bases left between them. CDR3 size: 13 residues. Germline-derived CDR1 and CDR2 are SGHKS and YYEKEE (reference sequence). CDR3 loop: CASSVKMPREQYF. The DNA of the CDR3 is TGTGCCAGCAGCGTAAAAATGCCTCGCGAGCAGTACTTC.

Many counts were recorded for this clonotype. The V and J genes are TRBV29-1 and TRBJ1-5; 9 nucleotides align to TRBD1. The length of the CDR3 is 14 residues. Per the germline V gene, CDR1 is SQVTM and CDR2 is ANQGSEA. Trimming at V came to 4 bases and at J to 1 base, leaving 2 bases not matched to a gene. The CDR3 region is CSVGDRASNQPQHF. CDR3 coding DNA: TGCAGCGTTGGGGACAGGGCGAGCAATCAGCCCCAGCATTTT. Based on the CDR3 plus reference TRBV29-1 and TRBJ1-5, the full variable domain is SAVISQKPSRDICQRGTSLTIQCQVDSQVTMMFWYRQQPGQSLTLIATANQGSEATYESGFVIDKFPISRPNLTFSTLTVSNMSPEDSSIYLCSVGDRASNQPQHFGDGTRLSIL.

This clonotype was counted only a few times. The J gene is TRBJ2-4, the V gene TRBV29-1; D is unresolved. This CDR3 has 15 amino acids. The V gene lost 6 bases and the J gene lost 7 bases, with 22 bases spanning the gap. Germline CDR1 reads SQVTM; CDR2 reads ANQGSEA. The CDR3, as DNA: TGCAGCGTCCAACCGCAGGCCACCGCGAGGAACATTCAGTACTTC. Protein product: CSVQPQATARNIQYF.

The rearrangement joins TRBV25-1 to TRBJ1-2; D is possibly TRBD1 (5 bases). Between the trimmed V and J ends, which lost 6 bases and 6 bases, there was a span of 23 bases. This CDR3 comprises 16 residues. Germline assignment: CDR1 MGHDK and CDR2 SYGVNS. The CDR3 protein is CASRNPQVSGGNGYTF. For the CDR3, the DNA is TGTGCCAGCAGAAATCCACAGGTTTCCGGAGGGAATGGCTACACCTTC.

This clonotype has more than one count but fewer than ten. V is TRBV5-5 and J is TRBJ1-1; D not resolved. V shed 4 bases and J shed 8 bases, with 15 bases lying between them. The CDR3 is 13 amino acids. Germline values: CDR1 SGHKS, CDR2 YYEKEE (reference sequence). The DNA of the CDR3 is TGTGCCAGCAGCCCCCAAGCGGGCGGCGAAGCTTTCTTT. Residues: CASSPQAGGEAFF.

V gene TRBV7-6 combines with J gene TRBJ1-4; a weak D match, TRBD1 (5 bases). V shed 8 bases and J shed 6 bases, with 16 bases lying between them. In germline, CDR1 is SGHVS, CDR2 FNYEAQ. The CDR3 length is 14 residues. This chain's CDR3 is CASSQSQGDEKLFF. The CDR3 coding sequence is TGTGCCAGCTCGCAGTCCCAAGGGGATGAAAAACTGTTTTTT. The full variable domain, its missing parts supplied by reference TRBV7-6 and TRBJ1-4, is GAGVSQSPRYKVTKRGQDVALRCDPISGHVSLYWYRQALGQGPEFLTYFNYEAQQDKSGLPNDRFSAERPEGSISTLTIQRTEQRDSAMYRCASSQSQGDEKLFFGSGTQLSVL.

This clonotype was counted a few times. The chain links TRBV9 to TRBJ2-5; 11 bases are shared with TRBD1. The CDR3 runs to 15 residues. Germline assignment: CDR1 SGDLS and CDR2 YYNGEE. Germline trimming cut 3 bases from V and 7 bases from J; bases unmatched to any gene: 8. CDR3 sequence: CASSAQGQGGGTQYF. In DNA, the CDR3 is TGTGCCAGCAGCGCCCAGGGACAGGGGGGTGGGACCCAGTACTTC. The full variable domain, with the rest looked up from reference TRBV9 and TRBJ2-5, is DSGVTQTPKHLITATGQRVTLRCSPRSGDLSVYWYQQSLDQGLQFLIQYYNGEERAKGNILERFSAQQFPDLHSELNLSSLELGDSALYFCASSAQGQGGGTQYFGPGTRLLVL.